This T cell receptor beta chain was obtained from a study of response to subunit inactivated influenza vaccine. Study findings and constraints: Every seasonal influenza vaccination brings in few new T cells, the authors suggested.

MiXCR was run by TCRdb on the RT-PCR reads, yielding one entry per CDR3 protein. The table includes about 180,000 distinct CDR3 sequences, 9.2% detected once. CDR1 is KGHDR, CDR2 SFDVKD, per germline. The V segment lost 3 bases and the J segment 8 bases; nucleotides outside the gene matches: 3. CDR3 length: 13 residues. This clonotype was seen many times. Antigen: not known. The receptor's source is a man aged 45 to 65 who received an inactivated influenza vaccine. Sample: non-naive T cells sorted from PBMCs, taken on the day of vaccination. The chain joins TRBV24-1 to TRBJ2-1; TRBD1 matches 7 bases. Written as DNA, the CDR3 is TGTGCCACCAGTGATGACAGGGTCCATGAGCAGTTCTTC. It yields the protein CATSDDRVHEQFF.